This section outlines one T cell receptor beta chain sequence together with its context. This clone was picked up one time. Its antigen is unknown. Base-call qualities are not available, and no considerably larger clone is one nucleotide away. This sample stems from a study of T cell responses to AZD1222 COVID-19 vaccine listed by TCRdb under 2021. For the wider study: AZD1222 recipients given second doses at about 4 weeks or at about 12 weeks were pooled, since spike-specific TCR depth and breadth were not found to differ between the two schedules. A total of 233 trial participants underwent TCR sequencing, of whom approximately 200 had received two doses of AZD1222 and approximately 26 had received two doses of the MenACWY control vaccine. Trial participants were enrolled by age into 18-55, 56-69 and 70-plus year subgroups, with roughly 160, 29 and 62 TCR-sequenced participants respectively.

CDR1 and CDR2, per the germline V gene, are KGHSH and LQKENI. Reading from cysteine to phenylalanine, the CDR3 counts 14 amino acids. Only CDR3 DNA is held: 42 bases, read in frame from base 1. The V end gives up 3 bases and the J end 5 bases, leaving 3 bases in the junction not matched to a gene. The CDR3 regions of human TCRbeta chains were subjected to immunosequencing. In the paper's pipeline: TCRs in the repertoires were matched against a reference library of SARS-CoV-2-specific TCRs that had been generated with the MIRA antigen-specificity platform. Breadth meant the fraction of unique TCRs that were SARS-CoV-2-associated, whereas depth meant the fraction of total T cells that were SARS-CoV-2-associated. Each spike-specific TCR was assigned to its reactive spike region and to a CD4 or CD8 class using the MIRA data. Log10-transformed breadth and depth values were compared by one-way ANOVA with Sidak's multiple comparisons tests. TCRdb stores this immuneACCESS table with in-frame sequences only. Part of the clones is absent; in the studies checked, under half of the shortfall reflects unresolved V genes, and no reason is known for the rest. V, J and clone size are those of that table, while D and trimming were read from the DNA. This sample lists 100,000 to 120,000 clones; 87% were detected once. 3.2% of the sample goes to the ten largest clones.

What the research found in general, with its limitations: Conclusions about previously exposed vaccinees are limited because only a handful of AZD1222 recipients were SARS-CoV-2 seropositive at baseline. Because no day 14 peak-response samples were available, repertoires were characterized only after the peak T cell response. In the small 56-69-year group, the increase in depth fell short of significance, most likely because of low power. After two AZD1222 doses, both the breadth and the depth of spike-specific TCRs were significantly higher than at day 0 and than in MenACWY recipients. Reportedly, almost half of the unique spike-specific TCRs recognized epitopes lying outside the regions that are mutated in the B.1.351 and B.1.1.7 variants. Vaccine-associated CD4 TCRs spanned the whole spike protein, with dominant responses in regions 160-218 and 743-854. Participants were mostly white British, with more females than males. The authors suggested clonal diversity may have been underestimated.

The meaning of the sample's time point label: baseline before first vaccination. Samples from vaccinated people were obtained from the UK trials COV001 and COV002, which included a single-blind randomized controlled phase 2/3 trial of AZD1222 (ChAdOx1 nCoV-19) in healthy adults. For TCRbeta chain sequencing, PBMC samples from trial participants were taken at day 0 and at day 28 after the second dose. The sequence was obtained from an adult in good health. Sample: peripheral blood, taken on day 0 of AZD1222 vaccination. The V and J segments used are TRBV18 and TRBJ2-5; 10 bases in between match TRBD1. The CDR3 sequence is CASSPGQGRETQYF. The DNA sequence reads TGTGCCAGCTCACCGGGACAGGGGAGGGAGACCCAGTACTTC.